The clone carrying this TCR beta chain came up a few times. Its specificity is unknown. The data derive from a study of response to subunit inactivated influenza vaccine. Study conclusions and caveats: Authors suggested each seasonal influenza vaccination recruits few new T cells.

Each CDR3 protein is one row after TCRdb ran MiXCR on the RT-PCR reads. The repertoire has a few hundred thousand distinct CDR3 sequences, approximately 15% of them found once; the top ten carry more than 9.5%. V lost 3 bases and J 0 bases, leaving 14 bases between the germline ends. CDR1 and CDR2 from the germline V gene are MNHNS and SASEGT. The CDR3 runs 16 residues. The receptor was isolated from a man aged 45-65 years who received an inactivated influenza vaccine. V is TRBV6-1 and J is TRBJ1-2, with D maybe TRBD1 (5 bases). This material consisted of PBMCs from blood, taken about 12 days after vaccination. The CDR3 reads CASSDRRDSANYGYTF. In DNA, the CDR3 is TGTGCCAGCAGTGATCGACGGGACTCAGCTAACTATGGCTACACCTTC.